This T cell receptor beta chain was sequenced for a study of cytomegalovirus exposure and HLA in healthy donors. General observations from the study: Later analysis showed TCR association rates varying by HLA locus, highest for DRB1 and lowest for HLA-C. From TCR beta sequences, most subjects' HLA-A and HLA-B alleles were reportedly predicted accurately.

Amplification used 60 Vbeta primers and 13 Jbeta primers. Generated by immunoSEQ multiplex PCR, the TCRdb table keeps only in-frame clones and is missing some. The sample shows 81,000 or so clones, over 65% of them seen only once. Deletions cut 5 bases from V and 4 bases from J, with 8 bases between. Germline V CDR1 and CDR2: SGHVS, FQNEAQ. CDR3 length: 13 residues. Worth noting for this clone: Its target is not known.

When sampled, the donors appeared nominally healthy, though they likely had unrecorded immune exposures. The material sequenced was PBMCs. This clonotype originated in a man in his fifties in good health and CMV-seropositive. The chain is built from TRBV7-8 and TRBJ1-4; D uncertain. The CDR3 DNA reads as TGTGCCAGCAGCGGGCAGGTTAATGAAAAACTGTTTTTT. This gives the protein CASSGQVNEKLFF.